Sequencing of this TCR beta chain was carried out in a study of beta chain features in type 1 diabetes. Findings of the study overall: A moderate, significant TCRB CDR3 shortening appeared in type 1 diabetes across four CD4+ subsets.

The CDR3 is 14 residues long. Trimming removed 3 bases from V and 8 bases from J; junction bases left unmatched: 7. Germline assignment: CDR1 KGHSH and CDR2 LQKENI. Reverse transcription of all isolated RNA meant that expressed TCRB transcripts were sequenced. Here immunoSEQ multiplex PCR was the method, and the copy in TCRdb shows in-frame clones only, minus some. The sample includes fewer than 450,000 clones, roughly 13% of them seen just once. This clone was detected a few times. Its cognate antigen is unknown. The chain carries TRBV18 and TRBJ2-1, with 7 nucleotides matching TRBD2. The sequenced sample was naive CD4+ T cells from blood. The receptor's source is a woman between 18 and 29 years old with type 1 diabetes. CDR3 protein: CASSPRTRLDEQFF. The DNA for the CDR3 is TGTGCCAGCTCACCCCGGACTAGGTTGGATGAGCAGTTCTTC.